The next 26 T cell receptor beta chains were all read from a single sample in a study of Ad26.COV2.S vaccination and SARS-CoV-2 variants. Noted treatment: some 19 received Ad26.COV2.S at low or high dose, single or two shots; about 5 received placebo; per-sample allocation not given. Samples analyzed were those drawn on day 63 after the first vaccine or placebo injection. Sequenced by immunoSEQ multiplex PCR; TCRdb stores in-frame clones only, minus some. Of 440,000 or so clones listed, roughly nine tenths are singletons. Material: peripheral blood, obtained in a trial of Ad26.COV2.S vaccine versus placebo. Receptors were obtained from a person between 18 and 59 years old who received the Ad26.COV2.S COVID-19 vaccine or a placebo.

V and J are TRBV29-1 and TRBJ1-1; unclear D gene. Deletions cut 4 bases from V and 6 bases from J, with 6 bases between. The CDR3 sequence is 10 residues long. CDR1 is SQVTM and CDR2 is ANQGSEA in the germline V gene. The CDR3 sequence: CSVVGPEAFF. The DNA of the CDR3 is TGCAGCGTTGTAGGTCCTGAAGCTTTCTTT.

The table lists this clone with a count of one. The CDR3 region has the DNA TGTGCCAGCAGTAGCACCGGGACAGGGTACTACGAGCAGTACTTC. It encodes CASSSTGTGYYEQYF. V usage is TRBV7-2 and J usage is TRBJ2-7; TRBD1 matches at 9 bases. The CDR3 is made up of 15 amino acids. Unmatched junction bases numbered 9, after V lost 6 bases and J lost 3 bases. Germline values: CDR1 SGHTA, CDR2 FQGNSA.

The chain has TRBV29-1 and TRBJ2-7, with 9 bases fitting TRBD1. V was pared by 6 bases and J by 1 base, with 19 bases of the junction left unmatched. Per germline, CDR1 SQVTM and CDR2 ANQGSEA. The CDR3 totals 18 residues. This CDR3 reads CSVEVPGQGHRDSYEQYF. CDR3 DNA: TGCAGCGTCGAGGTCCCGGGACAGGGCCATAGGGATTCCTACGAGCAGTACTTC.

This sequence joins TRBV10-1 and TRBJ2-1; the D call may be TRBD1 or TRBD2 (5 bases each). The CDR3 is 16 amino acids. V lost 3 bases to trimming and J lost 8 bases, with 20 bases between them. CDR1 WNHNN and CDR2 SYGVQD come from the germline V gene (reference sequence). CDR3 DNA: TGCGCCAGCAGTGATTTGCCCCCGGGACGTCCCTATGAGCAGTTCTTC. This gives the protein CASSDLPPGRPYEQFF.

V gene TRBV29-1 combines with J gene TRBJ2-2; 9 bases line up with TRBD1. Germline CDR1 SQVTM, CDR2 ANQGSEA. The CDR3 is 14 amino acids. V lost 7 bases, J lost 1 base, and 4 bases stayed unmatched. CDR3 nucleotides: TGCAGCGCCGGGGGACAGGGGAACACCGGGGAGCTGTTTTTT. It codes for CSAGGQGNTGELFF.

This chain links TRBV29-1 with TRBJ1-5; possibly TRBD1 for D (5 bases). This CDR3 comprises 13 residues. The germline V and J ends were trimmed by 6 bases and 4 bases, with 13 bases remaining between them. Germline V CDR1 and CDR2: SQVTM, ANQGSEA. The DNA for the CDR3 is TGCAGCGTCTCAGGGTCCCCAAATCAGCCCCAGCATTTT. Amino acids: CSVSGSPNQPQHF.

As DNA, the CDR3 is TGTGCCAGCACGAGATCGGGACTACGGTACAATGAGCAGTTCTTC. Encoded protein: CASTRSGLRYNEQFF. The chain joins TRBV6-5 to TRBJ2-1, with 7 bases fitting TRBD2. This CDR3 is built from 15 residues. Looked up from germline, CDR1 is MNHEY and CDR2 is SVGAGI. V lost 7 bases, J lost 4 bases, and 10 bases stayed unmatched.

This chain joins TRBV10-3 and TRBJ2-2, with 8 bases fitting TRBD1. The CDR3 has 15 amino acids. The germline V gene encodes CDR1 ENHRY and CDR2 SYGVKD. Trimming took 6 bases from V and 4 from J; bases not matched to a gene: 7. The CDR3 loop reads CAIRPRQGPTGELFF. Here the CDR3 DNA reads TGTGCCATCAGACCCCGACAGGGGCCCACCGGGGAGCTGTTTTTT.

The chain links TRBV4-3 to TRBJ1-1; no clear D. The CDR3 extends over 16 amino acids. Germline V gene data show CDR1 as LGHNA and CDR2 as YSLEER. V dropped 0 bases and J dropped 0 bases, with 11 bases sitting between them. The CDR3 reads CASSQDLGRLNTEAFF. DNA of the CDR3: TGCGCCAGCAGCCAAGATCTGGGAAGGTTGAACACTGAAGCTTTCTTT.

The rearrangement links TRBV7-6 to TRBJ2-2, with D maybe TRBD1 (6 bases). Germline CDR1 is SGHVS and CDR2 is FNYEAQ. This CDR3 is built from 13 residues. V lost 6 bases and J 4 bases, leaving 9 bases between the germline ends. CDR3 loop: CASRRTATGELFF. The CDR3 nucleotides read TGTGCCAGCAGACGGACAGCCACCGGGGAGCTGTTTTTT.

The chain links TRBV7-9 to TRBJ1-2; D is unclear. Per germline, CDR1 SEHNR and CDR2 FQNEAQ (reference sequence). The germline V and J ends were trimmed by 1 base and 6 bases, with 9 bases remaining between them. There are 13 residues in the CDR3. The CDR3 nucleotides are TGTGCCAGCAGCTTAGGAGGGAGCGATGGCTACACCTTC. The encoded protein is CASSLGGSDGYTF. Full variable domain (remainder filled in from reference TRBV7-9 and TRBJ1-2): DTGVSQNPRHKITKRGQNVTFRCDPISEHNRLYWYRQTLGQGPEFLTYFQNEAQLEKSRLLSDRFSAERPKGSFSTLEIQRTEQGDSAMYLCASSLGGSDGYTFGSGTRLTVV.

The chain links TRBV13 to TRBJ1-2; no clear D. Germline loops: CDR1 PRHDT, CDR2 FYEKMQ (reference sequence). This CDR3 is 16 amino acids long. The germline V and J ends were trimmed by 4 bases and 2 bases, with 17 bases remaining between them. The CDR3 spells CASSSTYLRKNYGYTF. CDR3 in DNA: TGTGCCAGCAGCTCAACATACCTCAGGAAAAACTATGGCTACACCTTC.

V and J are TRBV21-1 and TRBJ2-7; the listed D gene, TRBD2, was not tested against the DNA. TRBV21-1 constitutes a pseudogene. The CDR3 length is 13 residues. The CDR3 nucleotides read TGTGCCAGCAGTCAAGCGGGGGAATACGAGCAGTACTTC. Translating gives CASSQAGEYEQYF.

The gene calls are TRBV9 and TRBJ1-4; no clear D. Trimming removed 3 bases at V and 0 bases at J, with 12 bases between. CDR1 and CDR2 from the germline V gene are SGDLS and YYNGEE. The CDR3 has 16 residues. The CDR3 reads CASSDSTAATNEKLFF. The DNA of the CDR3 is TGTGCCAGCAGCGACAGCACCGCTGCAACTAATGAAAAACTGTTTTTT.

The chain has TRBV10-3 and TRBJ2-2, with 10 bases aligning to TRBD2. The ends lost 7 bases at V and 7 bases at J; junction bases unmatched: 6. The CDR3 is 14 amino acids. Germline V CDR1 and CDR2: ENHRY, SYGVKD. CDR3 protein: CAITQRGGGGELFF. CDR3 DNA sequence: TGTGCCATCACCCAGCGGGGGGGCGGCGGGGAGCTGTTTTTT.

CDR3 DNA sequence: TGTGCCAGCTCACCCCTATCCACAGATACGCAGTATTTT. Protein product: CASSPLSTDTQYF. The rearrangement uses TRBV18 and TRBJ2-3; D ambiguous. Germline values: CDR1 KGHSH, CDR2 LQKENI. Trimming took 3 bases from V and 2 from J, leaving 6 bases between them. The CDR3 is 13 residues long.

The chain has TRBV27 and TRBJ1-2; no firm D call. The CDR3 runs 13 residues. Trimming left V 3 bases short and J 6 bases short, with 11 bases between. Per germline, CDR1 MNHEY and CDR2 SMNVEV (reference sequence). CDR3 amino acids: CASSFGKLNGYTF. The CDR3 DNA follows: TGTGCCAGCAGTTTTGGCAAGCTCAATGGCTACACCTTC.

This clone was counted a single time. The V call is TRBV28, the J call TRBJ1-2; TRBD1 matches at 11 bases. The CDR3 spans 17 residues. From germline, CDR1 is MDHEN and CDR2 SYDVKM. J gave up 7 bases and V 1 base, and 11 bases lay outside the gene matches. Here the CDR3 DNA reads TGTGCCAGCAGTTTATACCTCTGGGGGACAGGGGGTTTTGGCTACACCTTC. Protein product: CASSLYLWGTGGFGYTF.

The V call is TRBV28, the J call TRBJ2-5; 8 bases match TRBD1. V shed 4 bases, J shed 3 bases, and the junction held 4 bases outside the gene matches. CDR3 length equals 14 residues. Germline assignment: CDR1 MDHEN and CDR2 SYDVKM. This CDR3 is CASSWTGLKETQYF. The DNA for the CDR3 is TGTGCCAGCAGTTGGACAGGGTTGAAAGAGACCCAGTACTTC.

This chain uses TRBV7-2 with TRBJ2-1; D is possibly TRBD1 (6 bases). V shed 0 bases and J shed 8 bases, with 14 bases lying between them. The CDR3 is made up of 15 amino acids. Germline CDR1 reads SGHTA; CDR2 reads FQGNSA. The CDR3: CASSLAILQGDEQFF. The CDR3 DNA follows: TGTGCCAGCAGCTTAGCGATTTTACAGGGTGATGAGCAGTTCTTC.

The genes are TRBV3-1 (or the pseudogene TRBV3-2) and TRBJ2-1; 11 nucleotides agree with TRBD2. Trimming removed 5 bases from V and 7 bases from J; junction bases left unmatched: 10. Germline CDR1 LGHDT, CDR2 YNNKEL (reference sequence). This CDR3 has 16 amino acids. Written as DNA, the CDR3 is TGTGCCAGCAGCGTAGCCCCGGGACTAGCGGTAAATGAGCAGTTCTTC. Amino acid sequence: CASSVAPGLAVNEQFF.

The chain recombines TRBV28 with TRBJ2-7, with D tentatively TRBD1 or TRBD2 (7 bases each). Germline V gives CDR1 MDHEN, CDR2 SYDVKM. Trimming took 10 bases from V and 2 from J, leaving 15 bases between them. CDR3 length: 13 residues. In nucleotides, the CDR3 is TGTGCCACCATGGGAGGGGGCCCCTACGAGCAGTACTTC. Its translation is CATMGGGPYEQYF. The entire variable domain, with the rest obtained from reference TRBV28 and TRBJ2-7, is as follows: DVKVTQSSRYLVKRTGEKVFLECVQDMDHENMFWYRQDPGLGLRLIYFSYDVKMKEKGDIPEGYSVSREKKERFSLILESASTNQTSMYLCATMGGGPYEQYFGPGTRLTVT.

V usage is TRBV28 and J usage is TRBJ2-3; a possible D gene is TRBD1 (6 bases). Trimming stripped 7 bases from V and 1 base from J, with 12 bases between. The CDR3 length is 14 residues. In germline, CDR1 is MDHEN, CDR2 SYDVKM. The CDR3 reads CASTRTVGTDTQYF. As DNA, the CDR3 is TGTGCCAGCACCCGGACAGTTGGCACAGATACGCAGTATTTT.

The V gene is TRBV27, the J gene TRBJ1-2; 7 nucleotides match TRBD1. The V and J ends lost 6 bases and 8 bases, in that order; junction bases with no gene match: 6. CDR1 is MNHEY and CDR2 is SMNVEV in the germline V gene (reference sequence). This CDR3 has 12 residues. As DNA, the CDR3 is TGTGCCAGCAGAGGGGGCTTCGAGGGCTACACCTTC. The encoded protein is CASRGGFEGYTF.

CDR3 bases: TGTGCCAGCAGCTTGTGGTACTCCGGGGCCAACGTCCTGACTTTC. Translating it yields CASSLWYSGANVLTF. The chain recombines TRBV5-8 with TRBJ2-6; D uncertain. V was shortened by 1 base and J by 4 bases, with 9 bases between the two germline ends. The CDR3 is made up of 15 amino acids. CDR1 is SGHTS, CDR2 YDEGEE, per germline.

This clone showed up just a few times. The chain joins TRBV7-9 to TRBJ1-4; tentative D call: TRBD1 (6 bases). Trimming pared 3 bases from V and 4 bases from J, leaving 12 bases between. Germline lookup yields CDR1 SEHNR and CDR2 FQNEAQ (reference sequence). The CDR3 is made up of 15 amino acids. CDR3 sequence reads: CASSLSTGGNEKLFF. CDR3 DNA sequence: TGTGCCAGCAGCTTGTCGACAGGAGGTAATGAAAAACTGTTTTTT.